Listed below are T cell receptor beta chains from one sample, sequenced in a study of shared clonotypes between healthy human individuals. The method was immunoSEQ multiplex PCR; TCRdb's version includes in-frame clones alone and lacks a portion of them. The sample has over a million clones, roughly 96% seen once. The material sequenced was naive CD4+ T cells sorted from blood. Receptors were obtained from a man younger than 45 in good health. CDR3s include the opening cysteine and the closing phenylalanine or tryptophan.

V	J	CDR3
TRBV13	TRBJ2-2	CASSPQGWRPTGELFF
TRBV5-1	TRBJ2-1	CASRTSGISSYNEQFF
TRBV28	TRBJ2-2	CASSLVRPDGGTGELFF
TRBV5-1	TRBJ1-2	CASSLDDRNYGYTF
TRBV15	TRBJ1-5	CATSRPSSQPQHF
TRBV5-6	TRBJ2-5	CASSLERGTQYF
TRBV7-2	TRBJ2-1	CASSGRLYNEQFF
TRBV5-1	TRBJ2-5	CASSLGTNQETQYF
TRBV4-3	TRBJ2-3	CASSQAGTGQSTDTQYF
TRBV7-3	TRBJ2-3	CASSPRPRGASTDTQYF
TRBV6-5	TRBJ2-7	CASRREVPGYEQYF
TRBV28	TRBJ1-5	CASSFHGRGYSNQPQHF
TRBV7-9	TRBJ2-1	CASRKRELSSYNEQFF
TRBV5-1	TRBJ2-6	CASLRDSGANVLTF
TRBV10-1	TRBJ2-3	CASSESTGIDTQYF
TRBV7-1	TRBJ2-1	CASSSYRDRIPGGTHPHSYNEQFF
TRBV11-2	TRBJ2-2	CASSYGLAGFYTGELFF
TRBV18	TRBJ2-7	CASSPLLTYYEQYF
TRBV11-3	TRBJ2-2	CASSSGGSKGNTGELFF
TRBV18	TRBJ2-7	CASSPKANSGFAGFLYEQYF
TRBV29-1	TRBJ1-4	CSTSRQIHNEKLFF
TRBV11-2	TRBJ2-7	CASSLAGGYFTYEQYF
TRBV18	TRBJ2-5	CASSPTQLGTGRETQYF
TRBV5-1	TRBJ2-5	CASSLLAGETQYF
TRBV7-3	TRBJ2-2	CASSPDRVATGELFF
TRBV2	TRBJ2-3	CASPGTGKSTDTQYF
TRBV28	TRBJ1-5	CASRGSTSNQPQHF
TRBV5-5	TRBJ2-1	CASSLGFSGHGDNEQFF
TRBV14	TRBJ2-2	CASSHLAKREGPGGELFF
TRBV7-2	TRBJ1-5	CASSLGRVGNQPQHF
TRBV5-6	TRBJ2-3	CASSLRGTDTQYF
TRBV18	TRBJ2-7	CASSPGGLYEQYF
TRBV28	TRBJ1-2	CASSLKYGYTF
TRBV19	TRBJ1-4	CASSISGVYSEKLFF
TRBV2	TRBJ2-5	CASSFDRVQETQYF
TRBV10-2	TRBJ2-1	CASSELRDEQFF
TRBV11-1	TRBJ2-5	CASSMTGGAGETQYF
TRBV9	TRBJ2-3	CASSVGGDTDTQYF
TRBV4-1	TRBJ2-5	CASSQDGQNLYEKYF
TRBV6-1	TRBJ1-2	CASSESGGLRLGYTF
TRBV6-5	TRBJ1-5	CASSWTGGNQPQHF
TRBV18	TRBJ2-3	CASSPRDSKSDTQYF